The 17 T cell receptor beta chains below were found in one sample sequenced in a study of blood T cell repertoires in COVID-19. Sequencing used immunoSEQ multiplex PCR; TCRdb keeps in-frame clones, though not all of them. Of a few hundred thousand clones in the sample, around 90% were seen once. What was sequenced was peripheral blood. These receptors were taken from a man between 18 and 29 years old who had recovered from COVID-19.

The J gene is TRBJ1-5, the V gene TRBV7-2; tentative D call: TRBD1 (5 bases). V was shortened by 1 base and J by 4 bases, with 11 bases between the two germline ends. The germline V gene has CDR1 SGHTA and CDR2 FQGNSA. CDR3 size: 15 residues. The CDR3 region is CASSLVRQPNQPQHF. The DNA of the CDR3 is TGTGCCAGCAGCTTAGTGAGACAGCCTAATCAGCCCCAGCATTTT.

This clone has only a few counts. V and J are TRBV3-1 (or the pseudogene TRBV3-2) and TRBJ1-1, with D perhaps TRBD1 (6 bases). Trimming cost V 3 bases and J 6 bases, with 17 bases left between them. CDR1 and CDR2 (germline): LGHDT, YNNKEL (reference sequence). The CDR3 length is 15 residues. The DNA of the CDR3 is TGTGCCAGCAGCCATCCCGGACAGAATGTCCCTGAAGCTTTCTTT. This encodes CASSHPGQNVPEAFF.

The chain joins TRBV4-2 to TRBJ1-1, with 8 bases lining up with TRBD1. The V segment lost 1 base and the J segment 5 bases; nucleotides outside the gene matches: 3. This CDR3 contains 14 residues. Germline V gene lookup returns CDR1 LGHNA and CDR2 YNFKEQ. CDR3 coding DNA: TGTGCCAGCAGCCAAGGACAGGGGAGGACTGAAGCTTTCTTT. Its protein product is CASSQGQGRTEAFF.

The V and J genes are TRBV29-1 and TRBJ1-2; D is possibly TRBD1 (6 bases). The V and J ends lost 6 bases and 2 bases respectively, with 10 bases between them. The CDR3 loop spans 12 amino acids. Germline values: CDR1 SQVTM, CDR2 ANQGSEA. CDR3 sequence: CSVLTGNYGYTF. The CDR3 DNA sequence: TGCAGCGTCCTAACAGGGAACTATGGCTACACCTTC.

V usage is TRBV19 and J usage is TRBJ2-5, with TRBD2 matching over 12 bases. Germline V gene data show CDR1 as LNHDA and CDR2 as SQIVND (reference sequence). The CDR3 has 16 residues. Trimming removed 3 bases from V and 4 bases from J; junction bases left unmatched: 6. CDR3: CASSILGLAGLETQYF. In nucleotides, the CDR3 is TGTGCCAGTAGTATCCTGGGACTAGCGGGTCTAGAGACCCAGTACTTC.

As DNA, the CDR3 is TGTGCCAGCAGCCAAGCTAGCGGACTAGCGGGAGGTATATACGCGTACAATGAGCAGTTCTTC. Translated, it gives CASSQASGLAGGIYAYNEQFF. J is TRBJ2-1 and V is TRBV3-1 (or the pseudogene TRBV3-2); TRBD2 agrees at 14 bases. Trimming removed 1 base from V and 4 bases from J; junction bases left unmatched: 15. The V gene's germline CDR1 is LGHDT and CDR2 YNNKEL (reference sequence). The CDR3 spans 21 residues.

The rearrangement uses TRBV5-1 and TRBJ2-5; maybe TRBD1 (6 bases). V was cut by 6 bases and J by 3 bases, with 18 bases left in between. This CDR3 region has 15 residues. In germline, CDR1 is SGHRS, CDR2 YFSETQ. The CDR3 region is CASTLIGGIEETQYF. The CDR3 nucleotides read TGCGCCAGCACCCTTATAGGGGGAATCGAAGAGACCCAGTACTTC.

This sequence joins TRBV28 and TRBJ1-5; D is perhaps TRBD1 (5 bases). Germline CDR1 and CDR2: MDHEN and SYDVKM. Deletions cut 2 bases from V and 7 bases from J, with 9 bases between. This CDR3 has 13 amino acids. The CDR3 DNA reads as TGTGCCAGCAGTTTAGGGGCTTTGCAGCCCCAGCATTTT. It translates to CASSLGALQPQHF.

This clone has a single count. J is TRBJ2-2 and V is TRBV5-1; D unresolved. The CDR3 runs 12 residues. Germline V gives CDR1 SGHRS, CDR2 YFSETQ. Trimming stripped 7 bases from V and 4 bases from J, with 8 bases between. For the CDR3, the DNA is TGCGCCAGCGAGACTGCCACCGGGGAGCTGTTTTTT. Amino acid sequence: CASETATGELFF.

The chain has TRBV29-1 and TRBJ2-7; 7 bases fit TRBD1. Germline lookup yields CDR1 SQVTM and CDR2 ANQGSEA. This CDR3 is built from 15 residues. The V and J ends lost 0 bases and 0 bases, in that order; junction bases with no gene match: 5. The CDR3 sequence: CSVEDKTGSSYEQYF. The CDR3 bases are TGCAGCGTTGAAGATAAGACAGGGAGCTCCTACGAGCAGTACTTC.

V is TRBV9 and J is TRBJ2-5, with TRBD2 matching over 8 bases. The germline V gene has CDR1 SGDLS and CDR2 YYNGEE. The V gene end was trimmed by 0 bases and the J gene end by 4 bases; junction bases not matched to a gene: 8. The CDR3 extends over 16 amino acids. CDR3 sequence: CASSVGEATSGETQYF. The CDR3 bases are TGTGCCAGCAGCGTAGGGGAGGCTACTAGCGGAGAGACCCAGTACTTC.

The chain combines TRBV19 with TRBJ2-3; possible D gene TRBD1, 5 bases. V gave up 2 bases and J gave up 4 bases, with 16 bases separating them. Per germline, CDR1 LNHDA and CDR2 SQIVND (reference sequence). The CDR3 extends over 16 amino acids. The CDR3 loop is CASSIIPGSPSDTQYF. CDR3 nucleotide sequence: TGTGCCAGTAGTATAATACCAGGGTCCCCCTCAGATACGCAGTATTTT.

The chain employs TRBV7-6 and TRBJ2-1; a possible D gene is TRBD2 (7 bases). With 5 bases removed from V and 8 bases from J, the gap between germline ends came to 19 bases. From germline, CDR1 is SGHVS and CDR2 FNYEAQ. The CDR3 loop spans 15 amino acids. This CDR3 reads CASSPTGGRGYEQFF. The CDR3, as DNA: TGTGCCAGCAGCCCGACAGGCGGGAGAGGGTATGAGCAGTTCTTC.

The genes are TRBV5-5 and TRBJ1-6; D is ambiguous. The CDR3 covers 15 residues. V was trimmed by 6 bases and J by 5 bases, leaving 15 bases between them. Per the germline V gene, CDR1 is SGHKS and CDR2 is YYEKEE (reference sequence). In DNA, the CDR3 is TGTGCCAGCACGACGACTCTGACCCATAATTCACCCCTCCACTTT. Its protein is CASTTTLTHNSPLHF.

This chain joins TRBV5-8 and TRBJ2-6, with a tentative D call TRBD2 (5 bases). Germline-derived CDR1 and CDR2 are SGHTS and YDEGEE. V lost 6 bases, J lost 4 bases, and 11 bases lay in between. CDR3 size: 14 residues. The chain's CDR3 is CASIGGPGANVLTF. The CDR3, as DNA: TGTGCCAGCATTGGAGGACCGGGGGCCAACGTCCTGACTTTC.

V is TRBV19 and J is TRBJ1-4; 7 positions agree with TRBD1. Germline V gene sequence: CDR1 LNHDA, CDR2 SQIVND (reference sequence). The length of the CDR3 is 16 residues. After removal of 2 bases from V and 9 bases from J, the junction contained 12 bases not matched to a gene. The CDR3 region is CASSISLQGLRKKLFF. The CDR3, as DNA: TGTGCCAGTAGTATATCCCTACAGGGGCTGAGAAAAAAACTGTTTTTT.

The chain recombines TRBV14 with TRBJ1-1, with D unresolved. Germline lookup yields CDR1 SGHDN and CDR2 FVKESK. Trimming removed 4 bases at V and 3 bases at J, with 18 bases between. CDR3 size: 16 residues. The CDR3 protein is CASSRLPGWGDTEAFF. CDR3 nucleotide sequence: TGTGCCAGCAGCCGCCTCCCGGGGTGGGGTGACACTGAAGCTTTCTTT.